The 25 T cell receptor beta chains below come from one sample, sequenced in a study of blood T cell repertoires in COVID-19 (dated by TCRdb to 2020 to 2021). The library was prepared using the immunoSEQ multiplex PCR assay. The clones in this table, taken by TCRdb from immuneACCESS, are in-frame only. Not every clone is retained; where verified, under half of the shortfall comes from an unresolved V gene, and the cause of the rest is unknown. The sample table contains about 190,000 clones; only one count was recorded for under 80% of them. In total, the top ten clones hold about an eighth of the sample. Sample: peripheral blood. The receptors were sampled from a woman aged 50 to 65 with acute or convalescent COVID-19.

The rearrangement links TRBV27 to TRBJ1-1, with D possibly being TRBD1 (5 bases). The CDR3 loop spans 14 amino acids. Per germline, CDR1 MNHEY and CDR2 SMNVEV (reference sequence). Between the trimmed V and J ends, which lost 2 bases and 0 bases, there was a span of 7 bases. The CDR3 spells CASSLRGMNTEAFF. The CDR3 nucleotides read TGTGCCAGCAGTTTAAGGGGTATGAACACTGAAGCTTTCTTT.

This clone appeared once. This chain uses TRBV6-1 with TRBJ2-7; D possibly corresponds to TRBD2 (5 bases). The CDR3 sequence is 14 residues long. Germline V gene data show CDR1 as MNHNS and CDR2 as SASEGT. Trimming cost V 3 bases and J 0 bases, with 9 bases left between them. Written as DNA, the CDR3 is TGTGCCAGCAGTGACCGGGGTCACTCCTACGAGCAGTACTTC. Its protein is CASSDRGHSYEQYF.

CDR3 nucleotide sequence: TGTGCCAGCAGCTCGGTCCGGCAGGCCCCTGAAGCTTTCTTT. It translates to CASSSVRQAPEAFF. This chain links TRBV5-8 with TRBJ1-1; no clear D gene. This CDR3 region has 14 residues. Germline V gene data show CDR1 as SGHTS and CDR2 as YDEGEE. Trimming removed 3 bases from V and 6 bases from J, with 15 bases in between. Using reference TRBV5-8 and TRBJ1-1 for the parts outside the CDR3, the full variable domain is EAGVTQSPTHLIKTRGQQATLRCSPISGHTSVYWYQQALGLGLQFLLWYDEGEERNRGNFPPRFSGRQFPNYSSELNVNALELEDSALYLCASSSVRQAPEAFFGQGTRLTVV.

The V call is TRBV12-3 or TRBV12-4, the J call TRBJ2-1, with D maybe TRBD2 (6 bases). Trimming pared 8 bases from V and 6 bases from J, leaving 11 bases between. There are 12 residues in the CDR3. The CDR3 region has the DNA TGTGCCAGCTTCAAGGGAGGCAATGAGCAGTTCTTC. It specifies CASFKGGNEQFF.

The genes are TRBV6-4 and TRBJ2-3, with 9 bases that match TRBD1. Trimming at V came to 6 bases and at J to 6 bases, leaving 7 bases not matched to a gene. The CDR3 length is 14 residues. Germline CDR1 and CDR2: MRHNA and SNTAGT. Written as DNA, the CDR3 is TGTGCCAGCAGGCCCGGGACAGGGCACGATACGCAGTATTTT. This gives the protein CASRPGTGHDTQYF.

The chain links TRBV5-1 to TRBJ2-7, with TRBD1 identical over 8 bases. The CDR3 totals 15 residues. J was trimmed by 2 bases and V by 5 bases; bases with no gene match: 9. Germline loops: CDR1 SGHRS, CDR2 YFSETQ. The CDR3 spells CASRPGGTGAYEQYF. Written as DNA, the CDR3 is TGCGCCAGCAGACCTGGAGGGACAGGAGCCTACGAGCAGTACTTC.

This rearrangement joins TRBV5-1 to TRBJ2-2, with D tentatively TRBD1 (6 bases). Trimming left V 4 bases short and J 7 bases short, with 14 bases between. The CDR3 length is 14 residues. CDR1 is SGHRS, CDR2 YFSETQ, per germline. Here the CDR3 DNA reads TGCGCCAGCAGCGGGGGACACAAGAACGGGGAGCTGTTTTTT. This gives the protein CASSGGHKNGELFF.

For the CDR3, the DNA is TGTGCCAGCAGCCCCGGGGACACCTATTCACCCCTCCACTTT. It encodes CASSPGDTYSPLHF. The chain carries TRBV7-2 and TRBJ1-6, with D tentatively TRBD1 (6 bases). Germline loops: CDR1 SGHTA, CDR2 FQGNSA. The CDR3 loop spans 14 amino acids. The V end was cut by 5 bases, the J end by 8 bases, with 13 bases between.

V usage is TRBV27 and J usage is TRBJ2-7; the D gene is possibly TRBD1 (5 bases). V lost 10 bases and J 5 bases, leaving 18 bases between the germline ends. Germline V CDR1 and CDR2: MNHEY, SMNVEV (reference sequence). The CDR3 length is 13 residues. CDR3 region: CATSDSRRHEQYF. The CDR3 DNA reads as TGTGCCACCTCCGACAGTCGTCGCCACGAGCAGTACTTC.

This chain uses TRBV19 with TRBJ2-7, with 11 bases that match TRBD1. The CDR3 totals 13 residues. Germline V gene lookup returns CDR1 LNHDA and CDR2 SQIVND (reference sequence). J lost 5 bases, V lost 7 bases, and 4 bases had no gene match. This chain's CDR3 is CASKDRGLNEQYF. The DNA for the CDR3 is TGTGCCAGTAAGGACAGGGGGCTCAACGAGCAGTACTTC. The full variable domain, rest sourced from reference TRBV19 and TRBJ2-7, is DGGITQSPKYLFRKEGQNVTLSCEQNLNHDAMYWYRQDPGQGLRLIYYSQIVNDFQKGDIAEGYSVSREKKESFPLTVTSAQKNPTAFYLCASKDRGLNEQYFGPGTRLTVT.

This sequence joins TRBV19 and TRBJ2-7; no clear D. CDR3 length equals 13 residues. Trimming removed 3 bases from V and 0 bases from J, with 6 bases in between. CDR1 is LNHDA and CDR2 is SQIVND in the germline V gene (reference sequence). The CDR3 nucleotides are TGTGCCAGTAGTATTTCCTACTCCTACGAGCAGTACTTC. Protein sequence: CASSISYSYEQYF.

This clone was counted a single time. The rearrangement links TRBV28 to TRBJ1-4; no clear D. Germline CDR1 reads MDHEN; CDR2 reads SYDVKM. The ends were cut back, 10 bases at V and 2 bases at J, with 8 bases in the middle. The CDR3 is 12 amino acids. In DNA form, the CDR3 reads TGTGCCACGGGGAGGACTAATGAAAAACTGTTTTTT. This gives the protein CATGRTNEKLFF.

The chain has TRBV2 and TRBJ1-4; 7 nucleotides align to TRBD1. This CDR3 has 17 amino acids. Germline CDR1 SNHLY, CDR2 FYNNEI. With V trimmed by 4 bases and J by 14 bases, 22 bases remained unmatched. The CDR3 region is CASSAGPGQIVRGGLFF. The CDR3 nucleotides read TGTGCCAGCAGTGCAGGACCGGGACAGATTGTCCGAGGGGGGCTGTTTTTT. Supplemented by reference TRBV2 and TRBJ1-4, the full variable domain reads EPEVTQTPSHQVTQMGQEVILRCVPISNHLYFYWYRQILGQKVEFLVSFYNNEISEKSEIFDDQFSVERPDGSNFTLKIRSTKLEDSAMYFCASSAGPGQIVRGGLFFGSGTQLSVL.

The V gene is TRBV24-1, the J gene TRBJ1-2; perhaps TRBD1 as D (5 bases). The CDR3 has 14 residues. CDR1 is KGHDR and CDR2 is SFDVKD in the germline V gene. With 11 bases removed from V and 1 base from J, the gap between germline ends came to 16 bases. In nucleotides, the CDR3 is TGTGCCAACTTCCCGACAGCTAGTAACTATGGCTACACCTTC. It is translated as CANFPTASNYGYTF.

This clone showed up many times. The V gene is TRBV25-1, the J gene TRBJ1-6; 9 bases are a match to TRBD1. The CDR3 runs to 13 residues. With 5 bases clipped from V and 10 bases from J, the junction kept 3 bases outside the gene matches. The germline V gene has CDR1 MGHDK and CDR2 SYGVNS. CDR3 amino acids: CASSHRGRSPLHF. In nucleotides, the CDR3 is TGTGCCAGCAGTCACAGGGGGCGATCACCCCTCCACTTT.

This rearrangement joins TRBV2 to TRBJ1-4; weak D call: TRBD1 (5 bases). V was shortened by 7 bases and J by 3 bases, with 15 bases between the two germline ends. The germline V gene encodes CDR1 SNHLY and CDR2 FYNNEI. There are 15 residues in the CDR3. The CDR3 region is CASNDRGRANEKLFF. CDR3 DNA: TGTGCCAGCAACGATAGGGGCAGAGCTAATGAAAAACTGTTTTTT.

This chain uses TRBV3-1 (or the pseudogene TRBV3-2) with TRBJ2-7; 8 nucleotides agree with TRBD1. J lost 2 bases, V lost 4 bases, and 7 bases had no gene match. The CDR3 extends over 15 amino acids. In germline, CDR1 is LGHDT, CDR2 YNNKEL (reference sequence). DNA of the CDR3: TGTGCCAGCAGCCCCGGACAGGGCGTCACCTACGAGCAGTACTTC. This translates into CASSPGQGVTYEQYF.

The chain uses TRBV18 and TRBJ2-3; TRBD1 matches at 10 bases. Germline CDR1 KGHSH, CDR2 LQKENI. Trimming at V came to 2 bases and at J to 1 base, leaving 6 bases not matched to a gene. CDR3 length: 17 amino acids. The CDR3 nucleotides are TGTGCCAGCTCACCAAGGGACAGGGGACTTGGCACAGATACGCAGTATTTT. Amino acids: CASSPRDRGLGTDTQYF.

The CDR3 protein is CASSFNRISSYEQYF. The DNA of the CDR3 is TGTGCCAGCAGCTTTAACAGAATTAGCTCCTACGAGCAGTACTTC. The chain has TRBV5-5 and TRBJ2-7; D is uncertain. The CDR3 is made up of 15 amino acids. Germline assignment: CDR1 SGHKS and CDR2 YYEKEE (reference sequence). Between the trimmed V and J ends, which lost 2 bases and 0 bases, there was a span of 12 bases. Full variable domain (rest looked up from reference TRBV5-5 and TRBJ2-7): DAGVTQSPTHLIKTRGQQVTLRCSPISGHKSVSWYQQVLGQGPQFIFQYYEKEERGRGNFPDRFSARQFPNYSSELNVNALLLGDSALYLCASSFNRISSYEQYFGPGTRLTVT.

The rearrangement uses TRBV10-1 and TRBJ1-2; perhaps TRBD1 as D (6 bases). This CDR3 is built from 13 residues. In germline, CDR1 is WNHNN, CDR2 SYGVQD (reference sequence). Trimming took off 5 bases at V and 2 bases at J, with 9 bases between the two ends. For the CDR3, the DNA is TGCGCCAGCAGTCGCGACAGGAACTATGGCTACACCTTC. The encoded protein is CASSRDRNYGYTF.

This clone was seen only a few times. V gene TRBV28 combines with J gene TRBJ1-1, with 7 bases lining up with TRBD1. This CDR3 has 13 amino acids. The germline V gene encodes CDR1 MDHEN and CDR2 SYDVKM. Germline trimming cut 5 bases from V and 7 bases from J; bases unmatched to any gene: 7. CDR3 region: CASSPDREDEAFF. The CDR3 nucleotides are TGTGCCAGCAGTCCAGACAGGGAGGATGAAGCTTTCTTT.

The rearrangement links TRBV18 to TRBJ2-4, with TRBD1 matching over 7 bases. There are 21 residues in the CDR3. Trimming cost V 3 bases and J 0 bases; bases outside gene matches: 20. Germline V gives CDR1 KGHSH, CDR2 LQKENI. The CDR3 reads CASSPPRGGSYTDLAKNIQYF. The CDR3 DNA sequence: TGTGCCAGCTCACCTCCGAGAGGGGGCTCCTATACAGACCTAGCCAAAAACATTCAGTACTTC.

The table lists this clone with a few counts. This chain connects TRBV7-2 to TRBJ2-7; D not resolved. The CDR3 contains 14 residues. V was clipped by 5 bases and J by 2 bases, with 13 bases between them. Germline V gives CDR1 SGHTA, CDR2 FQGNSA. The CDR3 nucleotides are TGTGCCAGCAGCCCCGGCCGAGCGACCTACGAGCAGTACTTC. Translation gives CASSPGRATYEQYF.

CDR3 loop: CASARDRGLEKLFF. The CDR3 nucleotides read TGTGCCAGCGCCCGGGACAGGGGGCTCGAAAAACTGTTTTTT. The rearrangement joins TRBV6-5 to TRBJ1-4; 12 positions agree with TRBD1. The CDR3 contains 14 residues. With 8 bases clipped from V and 8 bases from J, the junction kept 6 bases outside the gene matches. Germline loops: CDR1 MNHEY, CDR2 SVGAGI.

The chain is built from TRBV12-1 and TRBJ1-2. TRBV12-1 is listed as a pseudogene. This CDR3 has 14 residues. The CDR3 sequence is CASSSSEINYGYTF. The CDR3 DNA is TGTGCCAGCAGCTCGTCGGAGATAAACTATGGCTACACCTTC.